This TCR beta chain was documented in a study of tumor-infiltrating lymphocytes in localized non-small cell lung cancer. Points on this clone: The antigen is undetermined.

Regarding the study as a whole: Not all patients were TCR sequenced, owing to tissue quantity. Immunotypes IM1 and IM2 had similar TCR-derived T-cell fractions.

The method was immunoSEQ multiplex PCR; TCRdb's version includes in-frame clones alone and lacks a portion of them. Of over 9,000 clones listed, about 86% are singletons. Sequenced: uninvolved lung tissue not adjacent to the tumor. This TCR was recovered from a human donor with non-small cell lung cancer.

CDR3 amino acids: CASSEADRGGYTF. CDR3 sequence (DNA): TGTGCCAGCAGTGAAGCGGACCGGGGAGGCTACACCTTC. The J gene is TRBJ1-2, the V gene TRBV6-1; D unresolved. CDR1 is MNHNS, CDR2 SASEGT, per germline. Trimming removed 0 bases from V and 8 bases from J, with 10 bases in between. This CDR3 region has 13 residues.